A single sample gave rise to the 24 T cell receptor beta chains below, sequenced in a study of T cell responses to AZD1222 COVID-19 vaccine. This table comes from immunoSEQ multiplex PCR, and its TCRdb copy is limited to in-frame clones, with some not included. The table lists some 170,000 clones, 94% of them singletons, with 4.5% to 5.5% in the top ten. The material was peripheral blood, obtained 28 days after the second AZD1222 dose. The receptors derive from an adult who received the AZD1222 COVID-19 vaccine.

This sequence joins TRBV7-2 and TRBJ2-3; 9 bases agree with TRBD2. V dropped 3 bases and J dropped 2; count of bases not matched to a gene: 6. This CDR3 has 16 residues. CDR1 is SGHTA and CDR2 is FQGNSA in the germline V gene. DNA of the CDR3: TGTGCCAGCAGCTTGGTAGGCGGGAGGGTCACAGATACGCAGTATTTT. Protein: CASSLVGGRVTDTQYF.

A single count supports this clone. The CDR3 region has the DNA TGTGCCAGCAGGGAGGTAGGCTACACCTTC. Translating gives CASREVGYTF. V usage is TRBV28 and J usage is TRBJ1-2, with D unresolved. This CDR3 contains 10 residues. CDR1 and CDR2 (germline): MDHEN, SYDVKM. V lost 6 bases and J lost 8, with 7 bases in between.

This rearrangement joins TRBV9 to TRBJ1-3; D remains ambiguous. The CDR3 is 17 amino acids. Germline V CDR1 and CDR2: SGDLS, YYNGEE. Trimming removed 0 bases at V and 0 bases at J, with 13 bases between. CDR3 sequence (DNA): TGTGCCAGCAGCGTAGCGGCGCAGGCCCACTCTGGAAACACCATATATTTT. Translating gives CASSVAAQAHSGNTIYF.

The DNA for the CDR3 is TGTGCCAGCGGCATGTCGCCCGGGGGGGATACGCAGTATTTT. Amino acids: CASGMSPGGDTQYF. The rearrangement joins TRBV5-5 to TRBJ2-3; 7 bases align to TRBD2. Unmatched junction bases numbered 11, after V lost 7 bases and J lost 6 bases. The germline V gene encodes CDR1 SGHKS and CDR2 YYEKEE (reference sequence). This CDR3 region has 14 residues.

V and J are TRBV2 and TRBJ2-7; 7 nucleotides align to TRBD1. The germline CDR1 and CDR2 sequences are SNHLY and FYNNEI. Germline trimming cut 4 bases from V and 0 bases from J; bases unmatched to any gene: 6. The CDR3 length is 15 residues. In DNA form, the CDR3 reads TGTGCCAGCAGTGCTACGACAGGGACCTCCTACGAGCAGTACTTC. Protein product: CASSATTGTSYEQYF. Based on the CDR3 plus reference TRBV2 and TRBJ2-7, the full variable domain is EPEVTQTPSHQVTQMGQEVILRCVPISNHLYFYWYRQILGQKVEFLVSFYNNEISEKSEIFDDQFSVERPDGSNFTLKIRSTKLEDSAMYFCASSATTGTSYEQYFGPGTRLTVT.

The chain recombines TRBV9 with TRBJ2-7; D perhaps matches TRBD1 (6 bases). Between the trimmed V and J ends, which lost 5 bases and 2 bases, there was a span of 14 bases. Per the germline V gene, CDR1 is SGDLS and CDR2 is YYNGEE. The CDR3 totals 14 residues. CDR3 in amino acids: CASSATGFPYEQYF. Written as DNA, the CDR3 is TGTGCCAGCAGTGCCACAGGGTTTCCCTACGAGCAGTACTTC.

This clone came up once. J is TRBJ1-2 and V is TRBV9; perhaps TRBD1 as D (5 bases). The CDR3 is 14 residues long. Germline CDR1 SGDLS, CDR2 YYNGEE. Trimming took off 3 bases at V and 7 bases at J, with 16 bases between the two ends. The DNA of the CDR3 is TGTGCCAGCAGCGAACCCCCGGGACTTTCTGGCTACACCTTC. Its translation is CASSEPPGLSGYTF.

This clone was recorded only once. J is TRBJ1-2 and V is TRBV6-5; 10 bases agree with TRBD1. The CDR3 is 16 residues long. The V gene's germline CDR1 is MNHEY and CDR2 SVGAGI. V lost 2 bases and J lost 4; bases outside the gene matches: 7. The chain's CDR3 is CASSYEPGQGSYGYTF. The CDR3 region has the DNA TGTGCCAGCAGTTACGAACCGGGACAGGGGAGCTATGGCTACACCTTC.

This clone was seen only a few times. The chain carries TRBV19 and TRBJ2-7, with 9 positions matching TRBD2. Germline assignment: CDR1 LNHDA and CDR2 SQIVND (reference sequence). V shed 3 bases and J 3 bases; nucleotides not matched to a gene: 6. The CDR3 covers 15 residues. The CDR3 is CASSIGLAGIYEQYF. The CDR3 nucleotides are TGTGCCAGTAGTATTGGGCTAGCGGGAATCTACGAGCAGTACTTC.

This chain links TRBV28 with TRBJ1-2; D perhaps matches TRBD1 (5 bases). The CDR3 runs to 12 residues. Between the trimmed V and J ends, which lost 3 bases and 8 bases, there was a span of 10 bases. Germline CDR1 is MDHEN and CDR2 is SYDVKM. CDR3: CASSFDWGGYTF. Written as DNA, the CDR3 is TGTGCCAGCAGTTTCGACTGGGGGGGCTACACCTTC.

The rearrangement joins TRBV7-9 to TRBJ2-7; 10 bases are shared with TRBD1. The CDR3 spans 16 residues. After removal of 5 bases from V and 0 bases from J, the junction contained 7 bases not matched to a gene. Germline assignment: CDR1 SEHNR and CDR2 FQNEAQ (reference sequence). This CDR3 reads CASSDSGTGASYEQYF. CDR3 coding DNA: TGTGCCAGCAGCGATTCCGGGACAGGGGCCTCCTACGAGCAGTACTTC.

The rearrangement joins TRBV6-5 to TRBJ2-5; 8 bases fit TRBD2. Germline values: CDR1 MNHEY, CDR2 SVGAGI. There are 16 residues in the CDR3. The V and J ends lost 0 bases and 5 bases, in that order; junction bases with no gene match: 8. The CDR3 DNA follows: TGTGCCAGCAGTTACTCGTCGGGGGGGCCGGGTGAGACCCAGTACTTC. Its protein is CASSYSSGGPGETQYF.

V and J are TRBV7-9 and TRBJ2-4, with D maybe TRBD2 (6 bases). The CDR3 extends over 14 amino acids. The V gene lost 5 bases and the J gene lost 0 bases, with 8 bases spanning the gap. Germline V gene sequence: CDR1 SEHNR, CDR2 FQNEAQ (reference sequence). CDR3 region: CASSLLAAKNIQYF. The CDR3 region has the DNA TGTGCCAGCAGCCTACTAGCAGCCAAAAACATTCAGTACTTC.

The CDR3 loop reads CASSEDRQGLGGYTF. The CDR3 DNA is TGTGCCAGCAGTGAAGATAGACAGGGGTTGGGTGGCTACACCTTC. The V and J genes are TRBV2 and TRBJ1-2; TRBD1 matches at 8 bases. CDR3 length: 15 residues. Germline V gives CDR1 SNHLY, CDR2 FYNNEI. J lost 7 bases, V lost 1 base, and 8 bases had no gene match.

The V gene is TRBV5-8, the J gene TRBJ2-3; D not resolved. V shed 4 bases and J shed 10 bases, with 10 bases lying between them. This CDR3 has 11 amino acids. From germline, CDR1 is SGHTS and CDR2 YDEGEE. The CDR3: CASSLGEPQYF. In nucleotides, the CDR3 is TGTGCCAGCAGCCTCGGCGAGCCGCAGTATTTT.

The chain combines TRBV19 with TRBJ2-2, with D unclear. Trimming removed 7 bases at V and 3 bases at J, with 12 bases between. The CDR3 extends over 14 amino acids. Germline V gives CDR1 LNHDA, CDR2 SQIVND (reference sequence). The CDR3 DNA is TGTGCCAGTACCCCCCCCCAGGACACCGGGGAGCTGTTTTTT. It specifies CASTPPQDTGELFF. Supplemented by reference TRBV19 and TRBJ2-2, the full variable domain reads DGGITQSPKYLFRKEGQNVTLSCEQNLNHDAMYWYRQDPGQGLRLIYYSQIVNDFQKGDIAEGYSVSREKKESFPLTVTSAQKNPTAFYLCASTPPQDTGELFFGEGSRLTVL.

This chain uses TRBV5-1 with TRBJ2-1; 10 nucleotides agree with TRBD2. CDR1 is SGHRS and CDR2 is YFSETQ in the germline V gene. The CDR3 covers 14 residues. After removal of 3 bases from V and 4 bases from J, the junction contained 1 base not matched to a gene. CDR3 coding DNA: TGCGCCAGCAGCTCTAGCGGGAGATACAATGAGCAGTTCTTC. Residues: CASSSSGRYNEQFF.

This chain links TRBV9 with TRBJ2-3, with a weak D call TRBD2 (6 bases). The CDR3 has 17 residues. Germline V gene lookup returns CDR1 SGDLS and CDR2 YYNGEE. The V gene lost 0 bases and the J gene lost 0 bases, with 14 bases spanning the gap. The CDR3 reads CASSVGQVSGSTDTQYF. The CDR3 nucleotides read TGTGCCAGCAGCGTAGGCCAGGTTAGCGGCAGCACAGATACGCAGTATTTT.

The rearrangement joins TRBV2 to TRBJ1-5, with 7 bases fitting TRBD1. Germline loops: CDR1 SNHLY, CDR2 FYNNEI. The CDR3 covers 13 residues. The ends lost 6 bases at V and 6 bases at J; junction bases unmatched: 5. The CDR3 spells CASRPTGTQPQHF. CDR3 nucleotides: TGTGCCAGCAGGCCGACAGGGACTCAGCCCCAGCATTTT.

In its sample, this clone was seen a few times. The J gene is TRBJ2-2, the V gene TRBV6-2 or TRBV6-3; D is perhaps TRBD1 or TRBD2 (5 bases each). CDR1 MNHEY and CDR2 SVGEGT come from the germline V gene. Deletions cut 1 base from V and 5 bases from J, with 11 bases between. The CDR3 covers 15 residues. CDR3: CASSYFGDETGELFF. The CDR3 nucleotides are TGTGCCAGCAGTTACTTTGGGGACGAAACCGGGGAGCTGTTTTTT.

The rearrangement joins TRBV27 to TRBJ1-3, with D perhaps matching TRBD1 (6 bases). Trimming shortened V by 6 bases and J by 1 base, and 10 bases separated the two germline ends. Looked up from germline, CDR1 is MNHEY and CDR2 is SMNVEV (reference sequence). The CDR3 is made up of 14 amino acids. In DNA, the CDR3 is TGTGCCAGCAGAAAAGGGGGATCTGGAAACACCATATATTTT. It translates to CASRKGGSGNTIYF.

The rearrangement joins TRBV6-5 to TRBJ2-1, with TRBD2 matching over 11 bases. Losses at the gene ends were 5 bases for V and 5 bases for J; bases not matched to a gene: 5. The CDR3 has 15 amino acids. Looked up from germline, CDR1 is MNHEY and CDR2 is SVGAGI. The CDR3: CASSTLAGGHNEQFF. DNA for the CDR3: TGTGCCAGCAGTACTCTAGCGGGAGGCCACAATGAGCAGTTCTTC.

This rearrangement joins TRBV6-1 to TRBJ1-2; no clear D gene. V lost 3 bases to trimming and J lost 8 bases, with 16 bases between them. CDR3 length: 14 amino acids. Germline V CDR1 and CDR2: MNHNS, SASEGT. DNA for the CDR3: TGTGCCAGCAGTGAGTTCTTTCGGGGTGAGGGCTACACCTTC. Its translation: CASSEFFRGEGYTF.

The chain couples TRBV7-2 to TRBJ2-7; D possibly corresponds to TRBD1 (5 bases). V dropped 7 bases and J dropped 4 bases, with 14 bases sitting between them. The CDR3 runs to 13 residues. Germline CDR1 is SGHTA and CDR2 is FQGNSA. The CDR3 coding sequence is TGTGCCAGCAAAGTAGGGGCGGATTACGAGCAGTACTTC. Its protein is CASKVGADYEQYF.